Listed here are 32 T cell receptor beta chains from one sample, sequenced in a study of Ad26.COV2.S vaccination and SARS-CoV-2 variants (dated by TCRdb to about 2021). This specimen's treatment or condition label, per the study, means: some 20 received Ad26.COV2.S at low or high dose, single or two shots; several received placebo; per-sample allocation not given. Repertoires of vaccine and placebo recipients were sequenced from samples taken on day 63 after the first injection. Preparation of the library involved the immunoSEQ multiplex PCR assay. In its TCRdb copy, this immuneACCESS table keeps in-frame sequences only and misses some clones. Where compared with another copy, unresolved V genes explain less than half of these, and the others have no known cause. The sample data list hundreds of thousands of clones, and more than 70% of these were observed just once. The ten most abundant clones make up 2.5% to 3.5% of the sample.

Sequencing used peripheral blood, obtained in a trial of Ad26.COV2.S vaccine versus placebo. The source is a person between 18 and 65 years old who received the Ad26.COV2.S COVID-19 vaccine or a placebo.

CDR3 sequence: CASRTGGGTEAFF. The DNA of the CDR3 is TGTGCCAGCAGGACAGGGGGGGGGACTGAAGCTTTCTTT. The V gene is TRBV2, the J gene TRBJ1-1, with 9 bases identical to TRBD1. The J segment lost 5 bases and the V segment lost 6 bases, leaving 4 bases of the junction unmatched. This CDR3 region has 13 residues. Germline lookup yields CDR1 SNHLY and CDR2 FYNNEI.

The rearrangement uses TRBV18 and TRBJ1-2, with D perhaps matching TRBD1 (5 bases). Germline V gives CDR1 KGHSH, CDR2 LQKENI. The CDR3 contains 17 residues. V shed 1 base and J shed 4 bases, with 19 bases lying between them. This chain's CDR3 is CASSPLGATGFGYGYTF. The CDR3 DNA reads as TGTGCCAGCTCACCACTAGGGGCAACGGGGTTTGGCTATGGCTACACCTTC.

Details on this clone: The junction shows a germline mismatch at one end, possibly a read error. The CDR3 region has the DNA TGTGCCAGCAGACAAGGAGAAAGCGGGGGGGCCCGGCAGTACTTC. It translates to CASRQGESGGARQYF. The rearrangement links TRBV3-1 (or the pseudogene TRBV3-2) to TRBJ2-5, with TRBD2 matching over 10 bases. There are 15 residues in the CDR3. CDR1 LGHDT and CDR2 YNNKEL come from the germline V gene (reference sequence).

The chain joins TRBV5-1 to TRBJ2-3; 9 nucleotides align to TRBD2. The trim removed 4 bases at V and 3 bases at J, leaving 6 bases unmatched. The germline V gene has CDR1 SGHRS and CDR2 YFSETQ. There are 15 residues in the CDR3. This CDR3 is CASSLSSGNTDTQYF. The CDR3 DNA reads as TGCGCCAGCAGCCTATCTAGCGGGAATACAGATACGCAGTATTTT.

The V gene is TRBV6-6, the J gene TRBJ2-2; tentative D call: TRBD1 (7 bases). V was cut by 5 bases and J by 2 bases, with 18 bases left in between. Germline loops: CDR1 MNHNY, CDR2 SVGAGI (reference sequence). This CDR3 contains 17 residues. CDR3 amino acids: CASSLRGMAGNTGELFF. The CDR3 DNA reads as TGTGCCAGCAGTCTCAGGGGGATGGCGGGAAACACCGGGGAGCTGTTTTTT.

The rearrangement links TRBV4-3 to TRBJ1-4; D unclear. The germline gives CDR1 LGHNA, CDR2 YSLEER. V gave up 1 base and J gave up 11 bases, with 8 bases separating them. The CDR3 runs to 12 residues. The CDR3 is CASSQGPEKLFF. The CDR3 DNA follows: TGCGCCAGCAGCCAAGGCCCTGAGAAACTGTTTTTT.

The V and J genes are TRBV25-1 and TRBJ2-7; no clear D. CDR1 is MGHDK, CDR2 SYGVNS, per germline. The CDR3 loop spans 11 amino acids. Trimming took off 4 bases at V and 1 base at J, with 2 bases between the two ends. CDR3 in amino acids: CASSASYEQYF. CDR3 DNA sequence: TGTGCCAGCAGTGCTTCCTACGAGCAGTACTTC.

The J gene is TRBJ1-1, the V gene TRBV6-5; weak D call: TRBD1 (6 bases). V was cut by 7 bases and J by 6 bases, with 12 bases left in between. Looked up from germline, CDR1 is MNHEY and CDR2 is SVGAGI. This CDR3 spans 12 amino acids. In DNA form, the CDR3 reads TGTGCCAGCAAGGGCAGGGGCTCTGAAGCTTTCTTT. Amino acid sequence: CASKGRGSEAFF.

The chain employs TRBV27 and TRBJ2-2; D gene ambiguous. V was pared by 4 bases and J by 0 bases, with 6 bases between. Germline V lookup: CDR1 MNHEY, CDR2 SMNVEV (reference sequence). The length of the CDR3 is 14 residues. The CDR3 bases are TGTGCCAGCAGTTGGTCGGCGAACACCGGGGAGCTGTTTTTT. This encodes CASSWSANTGELFF.

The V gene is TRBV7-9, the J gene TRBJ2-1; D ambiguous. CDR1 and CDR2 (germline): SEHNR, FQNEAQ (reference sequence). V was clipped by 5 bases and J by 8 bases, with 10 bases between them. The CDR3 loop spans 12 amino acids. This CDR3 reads CASSRFADEQFF. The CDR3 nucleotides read TGTGCCAGCAGCAGGTTCGCCGATGAGCAGTTCTTC.

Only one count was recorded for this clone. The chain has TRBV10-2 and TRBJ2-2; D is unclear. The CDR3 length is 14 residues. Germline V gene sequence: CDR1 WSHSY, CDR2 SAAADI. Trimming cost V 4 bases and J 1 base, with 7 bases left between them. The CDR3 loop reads CASSGRMNTGELFF. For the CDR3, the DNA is TGCGCCAGCAGTGGTCGGATGAACACCGGGGAGCTGTTTTTT.

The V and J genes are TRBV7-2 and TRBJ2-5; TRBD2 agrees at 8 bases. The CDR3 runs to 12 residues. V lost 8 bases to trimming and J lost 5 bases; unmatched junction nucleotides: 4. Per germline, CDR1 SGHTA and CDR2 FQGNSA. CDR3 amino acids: CASRREVETQYF. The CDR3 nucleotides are TGTGCCAGCCGGCGGGAGGTGGAGACCCAGTACTTC.

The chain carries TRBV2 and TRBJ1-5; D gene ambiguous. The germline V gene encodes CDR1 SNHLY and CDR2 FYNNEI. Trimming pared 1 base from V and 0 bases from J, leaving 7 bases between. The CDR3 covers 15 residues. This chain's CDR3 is CASSEGEYSNQPQHF. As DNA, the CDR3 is TGTGCCAGCAGTGAAGGAGAGTATAGCAATCAGCCCCAGCATTTT.

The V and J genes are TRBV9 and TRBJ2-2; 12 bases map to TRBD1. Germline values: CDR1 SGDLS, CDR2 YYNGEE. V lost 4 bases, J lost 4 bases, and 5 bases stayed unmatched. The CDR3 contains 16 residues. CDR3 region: CASSWGQGAITGELFF. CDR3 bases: TGTGCCAGCAGCTGGGGACAGGGGGCGATCACCGGGGAGCTGTTTTTT.

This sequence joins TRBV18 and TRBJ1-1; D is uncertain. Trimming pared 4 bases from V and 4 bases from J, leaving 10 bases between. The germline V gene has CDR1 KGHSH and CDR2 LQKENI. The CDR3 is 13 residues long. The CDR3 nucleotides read TGTGCCAGCTCACTCCCTTCGGGCACTGAAGCTTTCTTT. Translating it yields CASSLPSGTEAFF.

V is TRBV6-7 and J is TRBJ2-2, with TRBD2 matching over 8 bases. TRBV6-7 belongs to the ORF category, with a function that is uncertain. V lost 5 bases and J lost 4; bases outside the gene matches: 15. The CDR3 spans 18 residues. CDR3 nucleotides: TGTGCCAGCAGTCCCCCCACCCCATTAGCGGGATTCACCGGGGAGCTGTTTTTT. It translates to CASSPPTPLAGFTGELFF.

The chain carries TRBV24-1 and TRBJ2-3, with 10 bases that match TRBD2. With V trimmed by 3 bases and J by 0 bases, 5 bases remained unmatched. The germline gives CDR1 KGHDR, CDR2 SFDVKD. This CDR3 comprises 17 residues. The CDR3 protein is CATSDRAGGTSTDTQYF. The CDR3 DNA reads TGTGCCACCAGTGATCGAGCGGGGGGGACTAGCACAGATACGCAGTATTTT.

The CDR3 coding sequence is TGTGCCAGCAGCTTACGGCCGACGGAGACCCAGTACTTC. Translating gives CASSLRPTETQYF. The chain couples TRBV7-6 to TRBJ2-5; D unresolved. Germline CDR1 is SGHVS and CDR2 is FNYEAQ. The CDR3 is 13 amino acids. V lost 2 bases to trimming and J lost 5 bases, with 9 bases between them.

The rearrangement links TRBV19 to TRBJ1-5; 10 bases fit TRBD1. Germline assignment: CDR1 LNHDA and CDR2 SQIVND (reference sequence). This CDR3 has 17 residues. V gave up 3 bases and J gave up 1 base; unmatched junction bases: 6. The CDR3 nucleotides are TGTGCCAGTAGTATGCGGGACAGGGGAGTGAGCAATCAGCCCCAGCATTTT. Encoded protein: CASSMRDRGVSNQPQHF.

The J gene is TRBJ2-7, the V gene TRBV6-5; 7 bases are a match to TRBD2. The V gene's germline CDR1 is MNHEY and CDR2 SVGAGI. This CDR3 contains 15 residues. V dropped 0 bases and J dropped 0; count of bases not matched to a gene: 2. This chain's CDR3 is CASSYSLAHSYEQYF. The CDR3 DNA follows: TGTGCCAGCAGTTACTCACTAGCGCACTCCTACGAGCAGTACTTC.

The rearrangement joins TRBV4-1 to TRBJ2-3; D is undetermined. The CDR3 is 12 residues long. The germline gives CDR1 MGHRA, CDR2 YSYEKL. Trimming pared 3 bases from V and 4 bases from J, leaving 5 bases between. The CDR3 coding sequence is TGCGCCAGCAGCCACCCTGCAGATACGCAGTATTTT. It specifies CASSHPADTQYF.

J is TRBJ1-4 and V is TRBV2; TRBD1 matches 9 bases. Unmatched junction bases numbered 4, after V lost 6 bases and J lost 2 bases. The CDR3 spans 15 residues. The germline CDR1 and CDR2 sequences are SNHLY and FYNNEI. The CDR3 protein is CASRIQGATNEKLFF. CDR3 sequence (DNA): TGTGCCAGCAGGATACAGGGGGCGACTAATGAAAAACTGTTTTTT.

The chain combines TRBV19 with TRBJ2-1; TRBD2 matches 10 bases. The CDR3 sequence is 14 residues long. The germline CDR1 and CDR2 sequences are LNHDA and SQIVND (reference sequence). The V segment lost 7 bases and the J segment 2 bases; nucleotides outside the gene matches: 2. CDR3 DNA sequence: TGTGCCAGTAAGCGGGGGGGCACCTACAATGAGCAGTTCTTC. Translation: CASKRGGTYNEQFF.

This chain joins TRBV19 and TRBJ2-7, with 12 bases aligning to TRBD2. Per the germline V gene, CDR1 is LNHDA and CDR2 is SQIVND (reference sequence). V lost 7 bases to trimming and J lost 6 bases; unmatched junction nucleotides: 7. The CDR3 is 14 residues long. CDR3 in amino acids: CASKPGLAGLEQYF. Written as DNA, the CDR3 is TGTGCCAGTAAGCCGGGACTAGCGGGTCTCGAGCAGTACTTC. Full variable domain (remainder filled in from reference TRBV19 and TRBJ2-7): DGGITQSPKYLFRKEGQNVTLSCEQNLNHDAMYWYRQDPGQGLRLIYYSQIVNDFQKGDIAEGYSVSREKKESFPLTVTSAQKNPTAFYLCASKPGLAGLEQYFGPGTRLTVT.

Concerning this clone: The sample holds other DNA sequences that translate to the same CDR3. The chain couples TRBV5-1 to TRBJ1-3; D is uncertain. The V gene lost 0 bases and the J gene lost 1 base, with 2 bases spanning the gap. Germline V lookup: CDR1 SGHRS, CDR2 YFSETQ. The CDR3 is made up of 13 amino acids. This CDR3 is CASSLGSGNTIYF. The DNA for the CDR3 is TGCGCCAGCAGCTTGGGGTCTGGAAACACCATATATTTT.

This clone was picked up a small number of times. The DNA for the CDR3 is TGTGCCAGCAGTTATACCTCCGCAACCCAGGCTTTCTTT. Amino acids: CASSYTSATQAFF. This rearrangement joins TRBV11-2 to TRBJ1-1, with D hard to call. Germline CDR1 and CDR2: SGHAT and FQNNGV. There are 13 residues in the CDR3. Trimming removed 6 bases at V and 11 bases at J, with 19 bases between.

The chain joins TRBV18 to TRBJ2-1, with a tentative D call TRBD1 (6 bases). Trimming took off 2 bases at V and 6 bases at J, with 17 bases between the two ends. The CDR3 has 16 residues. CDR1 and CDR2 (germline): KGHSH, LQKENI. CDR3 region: CASSPGLGAPSNEQFF. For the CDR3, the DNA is TGTGCCAGCTCACCAGGTCTGGGGGCCCCATCCAATGAGCAGTTCTTC.

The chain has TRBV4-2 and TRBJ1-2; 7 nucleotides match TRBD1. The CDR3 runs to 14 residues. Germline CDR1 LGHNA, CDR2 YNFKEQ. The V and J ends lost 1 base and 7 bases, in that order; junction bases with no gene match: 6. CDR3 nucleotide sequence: TGTGCCAGCAGCCAAGTTGACAGGGAGACTGGCTACACCTTC. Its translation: CASSQVDRETGYTF.

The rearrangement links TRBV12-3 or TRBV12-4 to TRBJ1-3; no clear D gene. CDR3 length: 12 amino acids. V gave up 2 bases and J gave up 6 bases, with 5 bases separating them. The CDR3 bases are TGTGCCAGCAGTTTATACCTAAACACCATATATTTT. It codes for CASSLYLNTIYF.

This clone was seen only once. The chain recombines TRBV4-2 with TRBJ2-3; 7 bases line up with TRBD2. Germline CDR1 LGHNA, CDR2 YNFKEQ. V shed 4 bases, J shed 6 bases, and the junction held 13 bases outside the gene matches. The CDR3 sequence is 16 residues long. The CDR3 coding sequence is TGTGCCAGCAGCCGGGGAGGCGCGGGGGAGGGGGATACGCAGTATTTT. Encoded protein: CASSRGGAGEGDTQYF.

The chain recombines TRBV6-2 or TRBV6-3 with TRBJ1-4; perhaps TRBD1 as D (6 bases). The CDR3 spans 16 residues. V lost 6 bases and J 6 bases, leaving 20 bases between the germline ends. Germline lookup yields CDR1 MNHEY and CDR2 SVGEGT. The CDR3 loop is CASSREGGGGDEKLFF. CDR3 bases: TGTGCCAGCAGCCGAGAAGGGGGAGGCGGTGATGAAAAACTGTTTTTT.

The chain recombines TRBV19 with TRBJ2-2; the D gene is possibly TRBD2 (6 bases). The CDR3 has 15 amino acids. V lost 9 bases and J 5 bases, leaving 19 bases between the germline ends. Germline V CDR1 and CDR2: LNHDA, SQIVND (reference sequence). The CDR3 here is CASRDFSGRTGELFF. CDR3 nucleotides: TGTGCCAGCCGGGACTTTAGCGGACGAACCGGGGAGCTGTTTTTT. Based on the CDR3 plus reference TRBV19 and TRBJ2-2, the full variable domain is DGGITQSPKYLFRKEGQNVTLSCEQNLNHDAMYWYRQDPGQGLRLIYYSQIVNDFQKGDIAEGYSVSREKKESFPLTVTSAQKNPTAFYLCASRDFSGRTGELFFGEGSRLTVL.